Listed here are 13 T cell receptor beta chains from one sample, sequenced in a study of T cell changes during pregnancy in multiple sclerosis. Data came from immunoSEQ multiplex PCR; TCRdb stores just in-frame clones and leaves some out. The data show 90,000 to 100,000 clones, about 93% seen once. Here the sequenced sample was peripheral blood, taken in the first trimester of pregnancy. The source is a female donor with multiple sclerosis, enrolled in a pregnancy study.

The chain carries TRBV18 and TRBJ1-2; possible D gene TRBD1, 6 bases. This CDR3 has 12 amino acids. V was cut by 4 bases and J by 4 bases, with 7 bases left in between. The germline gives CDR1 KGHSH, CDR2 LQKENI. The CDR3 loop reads CASSLQGYGYTF. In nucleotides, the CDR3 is TGTGCCAGCTCACTACAGGGCTATGGCTACACCTTC.

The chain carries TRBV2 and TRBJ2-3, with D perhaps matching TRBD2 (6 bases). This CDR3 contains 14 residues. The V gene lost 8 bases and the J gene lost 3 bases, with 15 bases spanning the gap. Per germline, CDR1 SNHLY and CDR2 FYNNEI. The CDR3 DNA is TGTGCCAGCGACCCGGGACTGGGGACAGATACGCAGTATTTT. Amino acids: CASDPGLGTDTQYF.

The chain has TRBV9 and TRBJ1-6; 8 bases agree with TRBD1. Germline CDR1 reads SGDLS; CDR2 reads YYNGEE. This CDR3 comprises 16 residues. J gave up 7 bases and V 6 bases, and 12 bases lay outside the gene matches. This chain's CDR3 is CASNDPGQGGNSPLHF. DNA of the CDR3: TGTGCCAGCAACGACCCAGGACAGGGAGGAAATTCACCCCTCCACTTT.

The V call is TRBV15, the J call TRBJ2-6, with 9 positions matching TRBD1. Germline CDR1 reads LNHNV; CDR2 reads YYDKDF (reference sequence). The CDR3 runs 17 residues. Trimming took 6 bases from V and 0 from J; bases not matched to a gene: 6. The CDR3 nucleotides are TGTGCCACCAGTCCCGGGACAGGGCTCTCTGGGGCCAACGTCCTGACTTTC. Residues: CATSPGTGLSGANVLTF.

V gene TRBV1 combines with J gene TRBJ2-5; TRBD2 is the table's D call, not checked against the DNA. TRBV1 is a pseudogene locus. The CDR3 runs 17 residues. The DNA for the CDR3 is TGCACCAGCAGCCAAGATTGCCAGCGGGGACCTCAAGAGACCCAGTACTTC. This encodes CTSSQDCQRGPQETQYF.

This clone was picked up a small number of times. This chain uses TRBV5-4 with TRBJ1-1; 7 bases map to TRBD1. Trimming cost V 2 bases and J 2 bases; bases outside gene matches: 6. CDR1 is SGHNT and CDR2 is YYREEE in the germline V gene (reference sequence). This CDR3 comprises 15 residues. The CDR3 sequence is CASSFQDRLNTEAFF. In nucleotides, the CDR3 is TGTGCCAGCAGCTTTCAGGACAGGCTCAACACTGAAGCTTTCTTT.

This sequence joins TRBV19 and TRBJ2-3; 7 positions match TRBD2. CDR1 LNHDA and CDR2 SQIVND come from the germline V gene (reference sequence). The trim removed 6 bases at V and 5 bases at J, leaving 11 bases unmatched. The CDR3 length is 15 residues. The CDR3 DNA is TGTGCCAGTAGACCATCCACTAGCGTGGGAGATACGCAGTATTTT. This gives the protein CASRPSTSVGDTQYF.

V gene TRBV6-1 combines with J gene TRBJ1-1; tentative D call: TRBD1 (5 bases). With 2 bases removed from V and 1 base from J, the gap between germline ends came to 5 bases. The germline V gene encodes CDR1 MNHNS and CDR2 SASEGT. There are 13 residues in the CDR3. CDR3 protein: CASSERGNTEAFF. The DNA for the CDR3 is TGTGCCAGCAGTGAAAGGGGGAACACTGAAGCTTTCTTT.

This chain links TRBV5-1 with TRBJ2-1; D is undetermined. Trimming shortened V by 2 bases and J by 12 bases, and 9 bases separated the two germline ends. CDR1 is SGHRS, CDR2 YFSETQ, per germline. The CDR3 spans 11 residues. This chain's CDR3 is CASSFMSGQFF. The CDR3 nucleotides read TGCGCCAGCAGCTTTATGTCCGGGCAGTTCTTC.

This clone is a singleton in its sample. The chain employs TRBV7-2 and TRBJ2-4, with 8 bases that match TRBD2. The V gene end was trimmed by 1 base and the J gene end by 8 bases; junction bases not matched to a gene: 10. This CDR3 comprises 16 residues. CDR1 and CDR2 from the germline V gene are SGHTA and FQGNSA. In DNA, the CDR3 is TGTGCCAGCAGCTTAGGGGAGGCGGGGGGCCTAGACATTCAGTACTTC. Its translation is CASSLGEAGGLDIQYF.

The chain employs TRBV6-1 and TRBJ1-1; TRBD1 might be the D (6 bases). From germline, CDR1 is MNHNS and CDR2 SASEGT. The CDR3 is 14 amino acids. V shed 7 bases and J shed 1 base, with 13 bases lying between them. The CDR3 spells CASTRIGGNTEAFF. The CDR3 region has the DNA TGTGCCAGCACCAGGATAGGGGGGAACACTGAAGCTTTCTTT.

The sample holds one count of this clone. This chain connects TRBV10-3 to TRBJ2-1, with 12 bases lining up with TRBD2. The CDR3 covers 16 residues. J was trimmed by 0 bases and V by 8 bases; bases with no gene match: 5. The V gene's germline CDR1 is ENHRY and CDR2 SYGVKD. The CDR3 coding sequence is TGTGCCATCTTCTCTAGCGGGGGGGCCTCCTACAATGAGCAGTTCTTC. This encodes CAIFSSGGASYNEQFF.

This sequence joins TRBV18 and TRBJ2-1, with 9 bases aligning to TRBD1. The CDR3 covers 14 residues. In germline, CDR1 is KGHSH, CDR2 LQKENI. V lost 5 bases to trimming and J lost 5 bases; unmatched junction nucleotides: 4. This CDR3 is CASSTGTGHNEQFF. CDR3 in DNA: TGTGCCAGCTCAACCGGGACAGGGCACAATGAGCAGTTCTTC.